The 8 T cell receptor beta chains reported below all come from one sample, sequenced in a study of shared clonotypes between healthy human individuals (dated by TCRdb to 2018 to 2021). Libraries came from the immunoSEQ multiplex PCR assay. TCRdb mirrors the immuneACCESS table, restricted to in-frame sequences. Some clones are absent from its copies; in checked studies, under half trace to an unresolved V gene, and the reason for the others is unknown. This sample has nearly 1 million clones in its table, and over 75% of those were observed once. The top ten hold about 1.5% of the sample. The sample consisted of memory CD4+ T cells sorted from blood. Per the publication, the cell subset or site label means: CD45RA-negative fraction. The receptors derive from a young man in good health.

This clone appeared a few times. This chain links TRBV4-1 with TRBJ2-5; D may be TRBD1 or TRBD2 (6 bases each). Trimming removed 1 base at V and 0 bases at J, with 15 bases between. CDR3 length: 17 amino acids. The germline gives CDR1 MGHRA, CDR2 YSYEKL. CDR3 DNA sequence: TGCGCCAGCAGCCAAGGGGGGGCGGGACTTCACCAAGAGACCCAGTACTTC. Translated, it gives CASSQGGAGLHQETQYF.

This rearrangement joins TRBV23-1 to TRBJ2-5; possible D gene TRBD1, 6 bases. TRBV23-1 has ORF status, its function being uncertain. V shed 0 bases and J shed 3 bases, with 11 bases lying between them. The CDR3 has 15 amino acids. The CDR3 loop is CASSQSGRTEETQYF. The CDR3 DNA follows: TGCGCCAGCAGTCAATCGGGCAGGACAGAAGAGACCCAGTACTTC.

About this clone: This CDR3 is also generated by other DNA sequences in the sample. The chain joins TRBV28 to TRBJ2-3; D is undetermined. Trimming took 2 bases from V and 1 from J, leaving 4 bases between them. Germline values: CDR1 MDHEN, CDR2 SYDVKM. This CDR3 region has 13 residues. The CDR3 loop is CASSLPGTDTQYF. As DNA, the CDR3 is TGTGCCAGCAGTTTACCGGGCACAGATACGCAGTATTTT.

This clone has only one observation. The chain has TRBV13 and TRBJ2-7; TRBD2 agrees at 9 bases. V lost 5 bases and J lost 3; bases outside the gene matches: 8. Per the germline V gene, CDR1 is PRHDT and CDR2 is FYEKMQ (reference sequence). This CDR3 contains 15 residues. The CDR3 reads CASSPGASGIYEQYF. The DNA of the CDR3 is TGTGCCAGCAGCCCCGGTGCTAGCGGGATCTACGAGCAGTACTTC.

The chain uses TRBV6-4 and TRBJ1-6; 7 nucleotides line up with TRBD1. The CDR3 has 13 amino acids. J gave up 10 bases and V 4 bases, and 4 bases lay outside the gene matches. Per germline, CDR1 MRHNA and CDR2 SNTAGT. The CDR3 DNA follows: TGTGCCAGCAGTGGGACAGGCGGATCACCCCTCCACTTT. The encoded protein is CASSGTGGSPLHF.

The rearrangement joins TRBV29-1 to TRBJ1-1, with D unresolved. CDR3 size: 12 residues. The V end lost 4 bases, the J end lost 5 bases, and 11 bases lay between the germline ends. Germline CDR1 SQVTM, CDR2 ANQGSEA. The CDR3 reads CSVAGRWTEAFF. The DNA for the CDR3 is TGCAGCGTTGCGGGGAGGTGGACTGAAGCTTTCTTT.

The genes are TRBV19 and TRBJ2-7; TRBD1 aligns across 9 bases. This CDR3 comprises 15 residues. CDR1 and CDR2 from the germline V gene are LNHDA and SQIVND (reference sequence). V shed 3 bases and J 3 bases; nucleotides not matched to a gene: 6. Here the CDR3 DNA reads TGTGCCAGTAGTATCTCACAGGGGGCCATCTACGAGCAGTACTTC. Translated: CASSISQGAIYEQYF.

The chain recombines TRBV28 with TRBJ2-7, with TRBD2 identical over 8 bases. With 2 bases clipped from V and 2 bases from J, the junction kept 8 bases outside the gene matches. CDR1 and CDR2 (germline): MDHEN, SYDVKM. The CDR3 loop spans 16 amino acids. As DNA, the CDR3 is TGTGCCAGCAGTTTAAGCCTAGCGGGCCTAACCTACGAGCAGTACTTC. Translated: CASSLSLAGLTYEQYF.